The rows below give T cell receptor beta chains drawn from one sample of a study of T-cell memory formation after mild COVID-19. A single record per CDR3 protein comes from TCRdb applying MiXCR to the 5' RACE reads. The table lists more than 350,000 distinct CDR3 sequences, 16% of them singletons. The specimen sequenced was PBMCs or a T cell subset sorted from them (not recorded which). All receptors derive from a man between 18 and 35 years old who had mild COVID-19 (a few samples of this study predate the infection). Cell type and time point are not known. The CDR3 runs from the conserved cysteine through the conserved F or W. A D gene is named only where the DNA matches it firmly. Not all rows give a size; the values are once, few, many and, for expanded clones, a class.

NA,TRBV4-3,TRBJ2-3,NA,TGCGCCAGCAGCCAGAGTACCCTGGGCACAGATACGCAGTATTTT,CASSQSTLGTDTQYF
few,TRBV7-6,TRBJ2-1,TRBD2,TGTGCCAGCAGCTTAGCTTTTCAGCGGGGGTCTGGCTACAATGAGCAGTTCTTC,CASSLAFQRGSGYNEQFF
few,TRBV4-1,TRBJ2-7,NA,TGCGCCAGCAGCCATGGGAACGAGCAGTACTTC,CASSHGNEQYF
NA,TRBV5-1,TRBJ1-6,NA,TGCGCCAGCAGTTACAGTTCAAGCTCCTATAATTCACCCCTCCACTTT,CASSYSSSSYNSPLHF
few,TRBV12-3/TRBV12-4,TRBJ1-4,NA,TGTGCCAGCAGTTTTTCGGGAGAAAAACTGTTTTTT,CASSFSGEKLFF
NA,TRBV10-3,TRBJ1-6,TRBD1,TGTGCCATCAGTGAACGGACAGGGGCAGAATCACCCCTCCACTTT,CAISERTGAESPLHF
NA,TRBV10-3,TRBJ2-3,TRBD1,TGTGCCATCAGCTTGGGACAGTCCCCTGTCACAGATACGCAGTATTTT,CAISLGQSPVTDTQYF
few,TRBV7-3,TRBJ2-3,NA,TGTGCCAGCAGCCTCCAGTCCGGCGCAGATACGCAGTATTTT,CASSLQSGADTQYF
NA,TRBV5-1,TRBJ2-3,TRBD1,TGCGCCAGCAGCCCGGGACAGTACACTAGCACAGATACGCAGTATTTT,CASSPGQYTSTDTQYF
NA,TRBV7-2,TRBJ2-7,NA,TGTGCCAGCAGCCCTTTGGGGATGGACGAGCAGTACTTC,CASSPLGMDEQYF
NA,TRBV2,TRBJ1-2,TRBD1,TGTGCCAGCAATCCACAGGGGGCGGACTATGGCTACACCTTC,CASNPQGADYGYTF
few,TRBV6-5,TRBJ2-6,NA,NA,CASGPVPGANVLTF
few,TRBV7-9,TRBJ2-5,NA,TGTGCCAGCAGCGCGATCCGAGAGACCCAGTACTTC,CASSAIRETQYF
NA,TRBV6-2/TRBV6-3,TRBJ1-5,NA,TGTGCCAGCAGTAACGGTCTGGGACGGATGTCCTATAGCAATCAGCCCCAGCATTTT,CASSNGLGRMSYSNQPQHF
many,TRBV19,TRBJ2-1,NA,TGTGCCAGTAGTATCGGGACTGCCAATGAGCAGTTCTTC,CASSIGTANEQFF
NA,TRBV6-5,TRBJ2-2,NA,TGTGCCAGCAGTTCCACGAGCACCGGGGAGCTGTTTTTT,CASSSTSTGELFF
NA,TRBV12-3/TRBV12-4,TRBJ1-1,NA,TGTGCCAGCAGTTTAACCAGCGGACGCGGTGAGAACGCTTTCTTT,CASSLTSGRGENAFF
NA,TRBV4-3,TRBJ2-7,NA,TGCGCCAGCAGCCAAGCAGCGGGACATCCCTACGAGCAGTACTTC,CASSQAAGHPYEQYF
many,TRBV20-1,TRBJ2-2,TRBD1,TGCAGTGCCAGACAGGGGGCTAGTGCCGGGGAGCTGTTTTTT,CSARQGASAGELFF
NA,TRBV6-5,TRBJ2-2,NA,TGTGCCAGCAGTTACTCGAGGGGTAGGGGGTCGAACACCGGGGAGCTGTTTTTT,CASSYSRGRGSNTGELFF